This T cell receptor (beta chain) was observed in a study of response to subunit inactivated influenza vaccine. The table lists this clonotype with many counts. TCRdb reanalysed the RT-PCR reads using MiXCR and keeps one entry per CDR3 protein. The sample yields 500,000 to 550,000 distinct CDR3 sequences, approximately 7.1% seen once. Looked up from germline, CDR1 is MNHEY and CDR2 is SVGEGT. The CDR3 has 16 amino acids. Trimming removed 5 bases at V and 2 bases at J, with 16 bases between. Source: PBMCs from blood, taken approximately 25 months after vaccination. The rearrangement uses TRBV6-2 or TRBV6-3 and TRBJ2-1, with a tentative D call TRBD1 (6 bases). The TCR originated in a man aged 45-69 years who received an inactivated influenza vaccine. In nucleotides, the CDR3 is TGTGCCAGCAGTCCTCAGACAGGTTTCCCCTACAATGAGCAGTTCTTC. Its translation: CASSPQTGFPYNEQFF.